This record looks at one T cell receptor (beta chain) sequence and its context. This clonotype was counted ten times or more. What this receptor recognizes is not known. No qualities accompany the bases; no much larger clone lies one base away. The lymph node samples were taken from the axillary draining lymph nodes of breast cancer patients. The data stem from a study of breast tumors, draining lymph nodes, adjacent tissues (dated by TCRdb to between 2015 and 2016). Regarding the study in general: Breast cancer patients provided tumor, adjacent nontumor tissue and axillary lymph nodes, and the study compared the TCR beta repertoires across these three sources. In human breast cancer, the study set out to assess how tumor, surrounding tissue and draining lymph node repertoires relate to one another and whether T cells might be exchanged between them.

Here is what the overall study found, with its caveats: Tumor and nontumor tissue repertoires were found to be significantly more similar in luminal-like than in basal-like breast cancer. The data were considered consistent with most tumor T cells being derived from the lymph node and subsequently expanding within tumor tissue. The conclusion that tumor T cells originate in lymph nodes was framed as consistent with a hypothesis rather than directly demonstrated. T-cell repertoire diversity in tumors was found to be lower than in lymph nodes but higher than in nontumor tissue, and preferential V and J gene usage was observed.

These reads were obtained on an Illumina HiSeq 2000. TCR beta chain libraries were generated by multiplex PCR amplification. High-throughput sequencing was used to analyze the amplified TCR beta chain products. TCRdb itself trimmed the public reads at Q25 with fastp, ran MiXCR and retained productive beta chains. Identical CDR3 proteins give one entry, which carries the most common genes and DNA. This sample lists approximately 300,000 distinct CDR3 sequences; around 30% were detected once. Together, the top ten hold 1.1% of the sample. The V end loses 5 bases and the J end loses 2 bases, and a stretch of 13 bases separates them. Based on the germline V gene, the CDR1 and CDR2 sequences are SGHNT and YENEEA. From the cysteine up to the phenylalanine, the CDR3 has a length of 14 residues. This entry keeps only the CDR3 DNA: 42 bases, framed from base 1.

The specimen was axillary lymph node tissue. This sequence was found in a female donor with breast cancer. Some clones in this sample may be carry-over from other donors' samples. This sequence uses TRBV11-3 and TRBJ2-7; the D gene may be TRBD1 or TRBD2, since each aligns over 5 bases. The CDR3 reads CASSATEDTYEQYF. In nucleotides, the sequence is TGTGCCAGCAGCGCAACGGAGGACACCTACGAGCAGTACTTC.